The 26 T cell receptor beta chains listed next were all sequenced from one sample in a study of cytomegalovirus exposure and HLA in healthy donors listed by TCRdb under 2017. The library came from the immunoSEQ multiplex PCR assay. For the multiplex PCR, a mixture combining 60 forward primers for TCR Vbeta segments and 13 reverse primers for TCR Jbeta segments was used. This immuneACCESS table, as held by TCRdb, lists in-frame sequences with V and J called but not all clones. Of the missing ones, under half trace to an unresolved V gene in checked studies; the others have no known cause. Counted in this sample were fewer than 140,000 clones; about 75% of them appeared once. The ten largest account for 2.5% of the sample. The material sequenced was PBMCs. All receptors come from a man aged 35 to 55 in good health and CMV-seronegative.

This clone was detected only once. The chain combines TRBV21-1 with TRBJ1-2. TRBV21-1 is noted as a pseudogene. This CDR3 comprises 17 residues. DNA of the CDR3: TGTGCCAGCAGCAAAGCGCAACGGGGAGGGCGGATCTATGGCTACACCTTC. Translation gives CASSKAQRGGRIYGYTF.

This chain connects TRBV7-2 to TRBJ2-5; 8 bases are shared with TRBD1. This CDR3 contains 15 residues. The J segment lost 5 bases and the V segment lost 4 bases, leaving 9 bases of the junction unmatched. CDR1 is SGHTA, CDR2 FQGNSA, per germline. The CDR3 reads CASSYRTGYLETQYF. The CDR3 region has the DNA TGTGCCAGCAGCTACAGGACAGGGTACTTGGAGACCCAGTACTTC.

The chain recombines TRBV28 with TRBJ2-5, with 9 bases identical to TRBD1. Trimming removed 5 bases from V and 4 bases from J; junction bases left unmatched: 11. The CDR3 length is 16 residues. Per the germline V gene, CDR1 is MDHEN and CDR2 is SYDVKM. In DNA, the CDR3 is TGTGCCAGCAGTGCCCCACGGGACAGGGATGGAGAGACCCAGTACTTC. Translation: CASSAPRDRDGETQYF.

This chain connects TRBV9 to TRBJ2-3, with D perhaps TRBD1 (6 bases). This CDR3 has 16 amino acids. Germline-derived CDR1 and CDR2 are SGDLS and YYNGEE. The V gene lost 0 bases and the J gene lost 2 bases, with 13 bases spanning the gap. The CDR3 DNA sequence: TGTGCCAGCAGCGTAGAGGGACAACTGTTCACAGATACGCAGTATTTT. Protein product: CASSVEGQLFTDTQYF.

This clone was found many times. The chain is built from TRBV4-1 and TRBJ1-1; 8 bases are shared with TRBD1. Trimming removed 1 base from V and 0 bases from J; junction bases left unmatched: 4. The CDR3 spans 16 residues. In germline, CDR1 is MGHRA, CDR2 YSYEKL. Here the CDR3 DNA reads TGCGCCAGCAGCCAAGGTTACAGGGGGGTGAACACTGAAGCTTTCTTT. This encodes CASSQGYRGVNTEAFF.

V and J are TRBV6-1 and TRBJ1-1, with no clear D. With 6 bases removed from V and 3 bases from J, the gap between germline ends came to 14 bases. CDR1 is MNHNS, CDR2 SASEGT, per germline. There are 14 residues in the CDR3. The CDR3 loop is CASSSYQSDTEAFF. The CDR3 DNA reads as TGTGCCAGCAGCTCGTATCAAAGCGACACTGAAGCTTTCTTT.

The chain combines TRBV19 with TRBJ1-2; no definite D call. Trimming took 7 bases from V and 10 from J, leaving 10 bases between them. This CDR3 is 10 amino acids long. Germline V gives CDR1 LNHDA, CDR2 SQIVND (reference sequence). The CDR3, as DNA: TGTGCCAGTAAATCCGGGATCTACACCTTC. Protein sequence: CASKSGIYTF.

This clone showed up just a few times. CDR3 DNA: TGCGCCAGCAGTGTGGGGGGAGGCTACGAGCAGTACTTC. Protein: CASSVGGGYEQYF. This sequence joins TRBV10-2 and TRBJ2-7; D may be TRBD2 (6 bases). CDR1 WSHSY and CDR2 SAAADI come from the germline V gene. The CDR3 covers 13 residues. V was clipped by 4 bases and J by 3 bases, with 10 bases between them.

The rearrangement uses TRBV11-2 and TRBJ1-2; 7 bases fit TRBD1. This CDR3 comprises 15 residues. Germline lookup yields CDR1 SGHAT and CDR2 FQNNGV. Trimming removed 4 bases from V and 7 bases from J; junction bases left unmatched: 12. This CDR3 reads CASSYLPGGYGGYTF. The CDR3 coding sequence is TGTGCCAGCAGCTACCTCCCAGGGGGGTACGGTGGCTACACCTTC.

The V and J genes are TRBV6-5 and TRBJ2-2, with no clear D. The CDR3 spans 12 residues. CDR1 and CDR2 from the germline V gene are MNHEY and SVGAGI. The V end was cut by 0 bases, the J end by 6 bases, with 2 bases between. The chain's CDR3 is CASSYSAGELFF. In DNA, the CDR3 is TGTGCCAGCAGTTACTCCGCCGGGGAGCTGTTTTTT.

The gene calls are TRBV19 and TRBJ1-5; no clear D gene. CDR1 LNHDA and CDR2 SQIVND come from the germline V gene (reference sequence). This CDR3 region has 9 residues. V was cut by 7 bases and J by 7 bases, with 2 bases left in between. The CDR3 nucleotides are TGTGCCAGTACACAGCCCCAGCATTTT. This translates into CASTQPQHF.

The chain uses TRBV2 and TRBJ2-3; TRBD2 is a possible D gene (5 bases). Trimming shortened V by 3 bases and J by 0 bases, and 13 bases separated the two germline ends. CDR3 size: 16 residues. Germline V gene data show CDR1 as SNHLY and CDR2 as FYNNEI. In nucleotides, the CDR3 is TGTGCCAGCAGTGAGCCCCCGGGATGGAGCACAGATACGCAGTATTTT. Its translation is CASSEPPGWSTDTQYF.

This chain links TRBV10-3 with TRBJ2-5; no clear D. Germline V gene sequence: CDR1 ENHRY, CDR2 SYGVKD. The ends were cut back, 0 bases at V and 2 bases at J, with 10 bases in the middle. The CDR3 sequence is 15 residues long. CDR3 region: CAISESAQTQETQYF. The CDR3 nucleotides are TGTGCCATCAGTGAGTCGGCCCAGACACAAGAGACCCAGTACTTC.

The V and J genes are TRBV6-6 and TRBJ1-2; D remains unclear. The CDR3 covers 13 residues. CDR1 is MNHNY and CDR2 is SVGAGI in the germline V gene (reference sequence). Trimming removed 3 bases at V and 0 bases at J, with 5 bases between. For the CDR3, the DNA is TGTGCCAGCAGTTATGGAGCTAACTATGGCTACACCTTC. It is translated as CASSYGANYGYTF.

The J gene is TRBJ2-3, the V gene TRBV5-1, with TRBD1 matching 8 bases. CDR3 length equals 16 residues. CDR1 and CDR2 (germline): SGHRS, YFSETQ. V lost 1 base and J lost 0; bases outside the gene matches: 4. DNA of the CDR3: TGCGCCAGCAGCTTGACAGGGGGAACAAGCACAGATACGCAGTATTTT. It yields the protein CASSLTGGTSTDTQYF. The entire variable domain, with the rest obtained from reference TRBV5-1 and TRBJ2-3, is as follows: KAGVTQTPRYLIKTRGQQVTLSCSPISGHRSVSWYQQTPGQGLQFLFEYFSETQRNKGNFPGRFSGRQFSNSRSEMNVSTLELGDSALYLCASSLTGGTSTDTQYFGPGTRLTVL.

This clone occurred once. This chain uses TRBV25-1 with TRBJ1-1; D remains unclear. Trimming cost V 4 bases and J 1 base, with 10 bases left between them. In germline, CDR1 is MGHDK, CDR2 SYGVNS. The CDR3 sequence is 14 residues long. This chain's CDR3 is CASSGYEGNTEAFF. CDR3 nucleotide sequence: TGTGCCAGCAGTGGGTACGAGGGGAACACTGAAGCTTTCTTT.

The gene calls are TRBV5-1 and TRBJ2-3, with 8 bases matching TRBD2. The CDR3 spans 15 residues. Germline V gives CDR1 SGHRS, CDR2 YFSETQ. The ends lost 2 bases at V and 0 bases at J; junction bases unmatched: 2. The CDR3 bases are TGCGCCAGCAGCTTTAGCGGGGCCAGCACAGATACGCAGTATTTT. Translating it yields CASSFSGASTDTQYF.

The rearrangement links TRBV9 to TRBJ2-5; 9 bases map to TRBD1. The V gene end was trimmed by 2 bases and the J gene end by 2 bases; junction bases not matched to a gene: 4. The germline CDR1 and CDR2 sequences are SGDLS and YYNGEE. The CDR3 contains 15 residues. The CDR3 sequence is CASSVLTGGQETQYF. The DNA for the CDR3 is TGTGCCAGCAGCGTTCTGACAGGGGGGCAAGAGACCCAGTACTTC. The whole variable domain, filled in from reference TRBV9 and TRBJ2-5, reads DSGVTQTPKHLITATGQRVTLRCSPRSGDLSVYWYQQSLDQGLQFLIQYYNGEERAKGNILERFSAQQFPDLHSELNLSSLELGDSALYFCASSVLTGGQETQYFGPGTRLLVL.

The gene calls are TRBV5-1 and TRBJ2-3; D is possibly TRBD1 (5 bases). Looked up from germline, CDR1 is SGHRS and CDR2 is YFSETQ. CDR3 length: 13 residues. Trimming stripped 5 bases from V and 0 bases from J, with 7 bases between. CDR3 amino acids: CASRGASTDTQYF. CDR3 coding DNA: TGCGCCAGCAGAGGGGCTAGCACAGATACGCAGTATTTT.

The J gene is TRBJ2-5, the V gene TRBV19, with 8 bases lining up with TRBD2. This CDR3 contains 14 residues. Per germline, CDR1 LNHDA and CDR2 SQIVND (reference sequence). Unmatched junction bases numbered 9, after V lost 8 bases and J lost 4 bases. The CDR3 sequence: CASRRSGGGETQYF. The CDR3 DNA reads TGTGCCAGTCGGCGCTCGGGAGGGGGAGAGACCCAGTACTTC.

In DNA, the CDR3 is TGTGCTAGTGGTTCAGGGGATTGGGCCAAAAACATTCAGTACTTC. Its protein product is CASGSGDWAKNIQYF. This rearrangement joins TRBV12-5 to TRBJ2-4; tentatively, D is TRBD1 (6 bases). The CDR3 contains 15 residues. The germline gives CDR1 LGHNT, CDR2 FRNRAP. V was clipped by 4 bases and J by 1 base, with 11 bases between them. The entire variable domain, with the rest obtained from reference TRBV12-5 and TRBJ2-4, is as follows: DARVTQTPRHKVTEMGQEVTMRCQPILGHNTVFWYRQTMMQGLELLAYFRNRAPLDDSGMPKDRFSAEMPDATLATLKIQPSEPRDSAVYFCASGSGDWAKNIQYFGAGTRLSVL.

CDR3 sequence reads: CASSSAGHYEQYF. The CDR3 DNA is TGCGCCAGCAGCTCGGCGGGGCACTACGAGCAGTACTTC. V usage is TRBV5-1 and J usage is TRBJ2-7, with D tentatively TRBD2 (6 bases). V was trimmed by 3 bases and J by 3 bases, leaving 10 bases between them. Per germline, CDR1 SGHRS and CDR2 YFSETQ. The CDR3 is 13 residues long.

The J gene is TRBJ2-2, the V gene TRBV18; 9 bases fit TRBD1. CDR1 is KGHSH, CDR2 LQKENI, per germline. The V segment lost 3 bases and the J segment 5 bases; nucleotides outside the gene matches: 7. This CDR3 is 16 amino acids long. CDR3: CASSPTGTGRTGELFF. CDR3 DNA: TGTGCCAGCTCACCGACAGGGACAGGGAGAACCGGGGAGCTGTTTTTT.

The V and J genes are TRBV6-5 and TRBJ2-7; D not resolved. Germline loops: CDR1 MNHEY, CDR2 SVGAGI. V was pared by 2 bases and J by 4 bases, with 9 bases between. The CDR3 loop spans 13 amino acids. The CDR3 nucleotides read TGTGCCAGCAGTTACCCCCACAGATACGAGCAGTACTTC. Amino acid sequence: CASSYPHRYEQYF.

A word on this clone: One end of the junction does not line up with germline, which may come from a read error. V usage is TRBV27 and J usage is TRBJ2-7; 9 bases agree with TRBD2. This CDR3 is built from 15 residues. The V gene's germline CDR1 is MNHEY and CDR2 SMNVEV (reference sequence). The CDR3 region is CASSTRAGGSYGQYF. The CDR3 DNA is TGTGCCAGCAGTACCCGAGCGGGGGGATCCTACGGGCAGTACTTC.

This sequence joins TRBV2 and TRBJ1-6; 8 bases agree with TRBD1. CDR1 is SNHLY and CDR2 is FYNNEI in the germline V gene. Trimming removed 4 bases from V and 9 bases from J; junction bases left unmatched: 14. This CDR3 is 17 amino acids long. As DNA, the CDR3 is TGTGCCAGCAGTGGAGACAGGGGAAGGGGATTCGCTTCACCCCTCCACTTT. Its protein is CASSGDRGRGFASPLHF.